The next 19 T cell receptor beta chains were all read from a single sample in a study of cytomegalovirus exposure and HLA in healthy donors. PCR involved 60 Vbeta and 13 Jbeta primers. Sequencing was performed with immunoSEQ multiplex PCR; in TCRdb, only in-frame clones are kept and a portion is missing. The sample carries approximately 70,000 clones, about three quarters recorded once. Sequencing input: PBMCs. The source of these receptors is a woman between 40 and 50 years old in good health and CMV-seropositive.

The chain has TRBV6-1 and TRBJ1-5, with D possibly matching TRBD1 (6 bases). The CDR3 runs 15 residues. Between the trimmed V and J ends, which lost 3 bases and 7 bases, there was a span of 16 bases. The germline CDR1 and CDR2 sequences are MNHNS and SASEGT. The CDR3 nucleotides read TGTGCCAGCAGTGACCTAGGGGGGGCGGAGCAGCCCCAGCATTTT. Its protein product is CASSDLGGAEQPQHF.

This chain joins TRBV29-1 and TRBJ2-1; unclear D gene. Trimming left V 8 bases short and J 5 bases short, with 10 bases between. The CDR3 length is 11 residues. Germline V gene sequence: CDR1 SQVTM, CDR2 ANQGSEA. The CDR3 sequence: CSSHSNNEQFF. In DNA, the CDR3 is TGCAGCTCTCACAGCAACAATGAGCAGTTCTTC.

The V gene is TRBV12-5, the J gene TRBJ2-5, with TRBD2 matching over 8 bases. Germline trimming cut 1 base from V and 5 bases from J; bases unmatched to any gene: 6. CDR1 is LGHNT and CDR2 is FRNRAP in the germline V gene. The CDR3 consists of 15 residues. The CDR3 DNA is TGTGCTAGTGGTTTGGGGATAGCGGGGCGGGAGACCCAGTACTTC. The encoded protein is CASGLGIAGRETQYF.

The chain couples TRBV7-2 to TRBJ1-2; D is uncertain. This CDR3 has 12 amino acids. CDR1 and CDR2 (germline): SGHTA, FQGNSA. V lost 0 bases to trimming and J lost 4 bases, with 3 bases between them. Here the CDR3 reads CASSLALYGYTF. CDR3 bases: TGTGCCAGCAGCTTAGCCCTCTATGGCTACACCTTC.

This rearrangement joins TRBV29-1 to TRBJ2-1; possible D gene TRBD1, 5 bases. V shed 6 bases and J shed 6 bases, with 9 bases lying between them. The CDR3 totals 11 residues. Germline V gene sequence: CDR1 SQVTM, CDR2 ANQGSEA. The CDR3 nucleotides read TGCAGCGTCGCTGGGGCCAATGAGCAGTTCTTC. Translated, it gives CSVAGANEQFF.

In DNA form, the CDR3 reads TGTGCCAGCAGCTTAGAACAGGCTAACTATGGCTACACCTTC. It specifies CASSLEQANYGYTF. The V gene is TRBV7-2, the J gene TRBJ1-2; a possible D gene is TRBD1 (5 bases). Germline CDR1 and CDR2: SGHTA and FQGNSA. The CDR3 consists of 14 residues. Deletions cut 1 base from V and 0 bases from J, with 6 bases between.

The V gene is TRBV7-6, the J gene TRBJ2-2; tentative D call: TRBD2 (7 bases). CDR1 is SGHVS and CDR2 is FNYEAQ in the germline V gene. The CDR3 extends over 16 amino acids. Between the trimmed V and J ends, which lost 6 bases and 2 bases, there was a span of 16 bases. Here the CDR3 reads CASRLGSGGNTGELFF. CDR3 nucleotide sequence: TGTGCCAGCAGGCTTGGGTCGGGGGGCAACACCGGGGAGCTGTTTTTT. Together with reference TRBV7-6 and TRBJ2-2, the CDR3 gives the full variable domain: GAGVSQSPRYKVTKRGQDVALRCDPISGHVSLYWYRQALGQGPEFLTYFNYEAQQDKSGLPNDRFSAERPEGSISTLTIQRTEQRDSAMYRCASRLGSGGNTGELFFGEGSRLTVL.

The chain uses TRBV30 and TRBJ2-7; 10 bases are shared with TRBD1. The V segment lost 3 bases and the J segment 3 bases; nucleotides outside the gene matches: 11. This CDR3 is 16 amino acids long. Looked up from germline, CDR1 is GTSNPN and CDR2 is SVGIG (reference sequence). CDR3 sequence: CAWRALDRGRIYEQYF. CDR3 nucleotides: TGTGCCTGGAGGGCCCTAGACAGGGGGCGCATCTACGAGCAGTACTTC.

The rearrangement links TRBV11-3 to TRBJ2-7; the match to TRBD1 covers 8 bases. Germline lookup yields CDR1 SGHNT and CDR2 YENEEA. With 6 bases clipped from V and 3 bases from J, the junction kept 7 bases outside the gene matches. The CDR3 contains 14 residues. The CDR3 nucleotides read TGTGCCAGCAGTCGAGGGACAGGCTTCTACGAGCAGTACTTC. It is translated as CASSRGTGFYEQYF. The full variable domain, completed using reference TRBV11-3 and TRBJ2-7, is EAGVVQSPRYKIIEKKQPVAFWCNPISGHNTLYWYLQNLGQGPELLIRYENEEAVDDSQLPKDRFSAERLKGVDSTLKIQPAELGDSAVYLCASSRGTGFYEQYFGPGTRLTVT.

The J gene is TRBJ1-2, the V gene TRBV2; TRBD1 aligns across 7 bases. Germline CDR1 reads SNHLY; CDR2 reads FYNNEI. The CDR3 spans 16 residues. After removal of 1 base from V and 8 bases from J, the junction contained 13 bases not matched to a gene. CDR3 sequence (DNA): TGTGCCAGCAGTGAAGTGGGACAGTCGAGTGGGGGCGGCTACACCTTC. Translated, it gives CASSEVGQSSGGGYTF.

The V call is TRBV7-9, the J call TRBJ1-2; D is perhaps TRBD1 (5 bases). Trimming removed 4 bases at V and 4 bases at J, with 28 bases between. CDR3 length: 19 amino acids. Germline V gene lookup returns CDR1 SEHNR and CDR2 FQNEAQ (reference sequence). The CDR3 sequence is CASSSRWRDEGDVSYGYTF. The DNA of the CDR3 is TGTGCCAGCAGCTCCCGGTGGAGGGACGAAGGGGATGTAAGCTATGGCTACACCTTC.

The V call is TRBV6-4, the J call TRBJ2-3; 10 positions match TRBD2. The CDR3 totals 16 residues. Germline CDR1 MRHNA, CDR2 SNTAGT. V lost 5 bases, J lost 9 bases, and 14 bases stayed unmatched. The CDR3 here is CASSRAPSGGAETQYF. Written as DNA, the CDR3 is TGTGCCAGCAGTCGCGCCCCAAGCGGGGGGGCGGAAACGCAGTATTTT.

This sequence joins TRBV4-1 and TRBJ1-1; D is unresolved. Looked up from germline, CDR1 is MGHRA and CDR2 is YSYEKL. This CDR3 comprises 15 residues. V lost 0 bases and J 11 bases, leaving 19 bases between the germline ends. CDR3 nucleotides: TGCGCCAGCAGCCAAGATTTGGGAGCGGGCCTGCGGGCTTTCTTT. It yields the protein CASSQDLGAGLRAFF.

The chain carries TRBV6-6 and TRBJ2-7, with D unresolved. Deletions cut 0 bases from V and 4 bases from J, with 13 bases between. Germline CDR1 MNHNY, CDR2 SVGAGI (reference sequence). This CDR3 has 15 amino acids. DNA of the CDR3: TGTGCCAGCAGTTACTCGCCAACTATCGCTTACGAGCAGTACTTC. Translation: CASSYSPTIAYEQYF.

The rearrangement joins TRBV27 to TRBJ2-5; possibly TRBD1 for D (5 bases). The CDR3 has 13 residues. CDR1 is MNHEY, CDR2 SMNVEV, per germline (reference sequence). V lost 4 bases and J 2 bases, leaving 8 bases between the germline ends. The CDR3 DNA reads TGTGCCAGCAGTTCACAGGTACAAGAGACCCAGTACTTC. Translation gives CASSSQVQETQYF.

The rearrangement uses TRBV6-6 and TRBJ2-1; tentatively, D is TRBD2 (6 bases). V was clipped by 7 bases and J by 7 bases, with 14 bases between them. CDR3 length equals 13 residues. The germline V gene has CDR1 MNHNY and CDR2 SVGAGI (reference sequence). DNA for the CDR3: TGTGCCAGCAAGCAGTACGGGGGTAATGAGCAGTTCTTC. Translated: CASKQYGGNEQFF.

The gene calls are TRBV5-1 and TRBJ2-5, with TRBD1 as a possible D gene (7 bases). Trimming took 5 bases from V and 3 from J, leaving 17 bases between them. Germline V CDR1 and CDR2: SGHRS, YFSETQ. CDR3 length: 15 amino acids. Written as DNA, the CDR3 is TGCGCCAGCAGACCGGCAGGGGGGCTAAAAGAGACCCAGTACTTC. Its protein product is CASRPAGGLKETQYF. Looking up the rest from reference TRBV5-1 and TRBJ2-5 gives the full variable domain: KAGVTQTPRYLIKTRGQQVTLSCSPISGHRSVSWYQQTPGQGLQFLFEYFSETQRNKGNFPGRFSGRQFSNSRSEMNVSTLELGDSALYLCASRPAGGLKETQYFGPGTRLLVL.

The chain joins TRBV27 to TRBJ2-3; D is possibly TRBD2 (6 bases). Germline V gene sequence: CDR1 MNHEY, CDR2 SMNVEV (reference sequence). The CDR3 is 17 amino acids. The ends were cut back, 5 bases at V and 2 bases at J, with 20 bases in the middle. In DNA, the CDR3 is TGTGCCAGCAGTACTGAATCCGGGACTGCCGTCACAGATACGCAGTATTTT. It encodes CASSTESGTAVTDTQYF.

The chain uses TRBV2 and TRBJ2-7; weak D call: TRBD2 (6 bases). Deletions cut 11 bases from V and 5 bases from J, with 16 bases between. Germline loops: CDR1 SNHLY, CDR2 FYNNEI. The CDR3 has 12 residues. CDR3 residues: CAGGASSHEQYF. The CDR3 DNA is TGTGCCGGCGGGGCGTCATCCCACGAGCAGTACTTC.